This T cell receptor (beta chain) appears in the sequencing data of a study of blood T cell repertoires in COVID-19. Background on the study: Whether acute or convalescent, the COVID-19 samples came from the United States, Italy and Spain. Sources were T cells, B-cell-depleted T cells, or PBMCs; the material itself was cDNA or gDNA.

Source study methods: Amplification of reference gene primers provided the estimated nucleated cell counts. The protocol was immunoSEQ multiplex PCR, while the TCRdb copy is restricted to in-frame clones and leaves out a portion. That table gives V, J and clone size, and the DNA gave D and trimming. The sample consists of 150,000 to 200,000 clones, about 80% of them appearing once. Trimming cost V 4 bases and J 4 bases; bases outside gene matches: 5. CDR1 WSHSY and CDR2 SAAADI come from the germline V gene. The CDR3 consists of 14 residues. The source is a human donor with acute or convalescent COVID-19. The donor label of this sample is uncertain. The rearrangement uses TRBV10-2 and TRBJ2-7, with 9 bases aligning to TRBD2. Material for sequencing was peripheral blood. The CDR3 region is CASSGSGGLYEQYF. The DNA for the CDR3 is TGCGCCAGCAGTGGTAGCGGGGGACTATACGAGCAGTACTTC.